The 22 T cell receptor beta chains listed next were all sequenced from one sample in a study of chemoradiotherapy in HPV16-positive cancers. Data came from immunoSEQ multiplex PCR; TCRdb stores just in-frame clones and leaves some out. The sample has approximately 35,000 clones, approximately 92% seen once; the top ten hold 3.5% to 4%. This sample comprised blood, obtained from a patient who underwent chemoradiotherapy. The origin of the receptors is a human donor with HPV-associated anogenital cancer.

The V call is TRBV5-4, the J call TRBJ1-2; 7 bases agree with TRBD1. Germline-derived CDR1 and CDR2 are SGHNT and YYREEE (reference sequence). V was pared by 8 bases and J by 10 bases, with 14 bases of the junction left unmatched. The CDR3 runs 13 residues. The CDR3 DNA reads TGTGCCAGTAGGCAGGGGGGGTCAATTGACTACACCTTC. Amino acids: CASRQGGSIDYTF. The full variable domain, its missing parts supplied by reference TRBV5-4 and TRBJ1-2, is ETGVTQSPTHLIKTRGQQVTLRCSSQSGHNTVSWYQQALGQGPQFIFQYYREEENGRGNFPPRFSGLQFPNYSSELNVNALELDDSALYLCASRQGGSIDYTFGSGTRLTVV.

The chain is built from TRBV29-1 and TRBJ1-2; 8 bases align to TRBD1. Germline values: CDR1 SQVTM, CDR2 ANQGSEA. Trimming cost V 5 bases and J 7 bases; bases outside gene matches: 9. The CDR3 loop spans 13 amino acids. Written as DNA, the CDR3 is TGCAGCGTTCCGGCACAGGGGGTTTTTGGCTACACCTTC. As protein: CSVPAQGVFGYTF.

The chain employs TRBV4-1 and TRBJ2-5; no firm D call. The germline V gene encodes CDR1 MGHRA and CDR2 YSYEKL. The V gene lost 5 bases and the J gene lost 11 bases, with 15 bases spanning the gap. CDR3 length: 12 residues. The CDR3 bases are TGCGCCAGCAGCGCTGCAGGACGAAAGCAGTACTTC. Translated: CASSAAGRKQYF.

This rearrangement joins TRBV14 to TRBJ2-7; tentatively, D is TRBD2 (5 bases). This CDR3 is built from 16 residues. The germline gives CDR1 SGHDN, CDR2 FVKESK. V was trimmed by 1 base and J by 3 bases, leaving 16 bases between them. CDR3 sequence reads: CASSQGRGSGYYEQYF. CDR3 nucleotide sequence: TGTGCCAGCAGCCAAGGGAGAGGGTCCGGTTACTACGAGCAGTACTTC.

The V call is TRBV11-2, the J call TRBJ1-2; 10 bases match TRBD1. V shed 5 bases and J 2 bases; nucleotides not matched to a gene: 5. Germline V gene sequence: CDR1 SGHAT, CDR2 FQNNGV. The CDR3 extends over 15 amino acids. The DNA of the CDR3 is TGTGCCAGCAGCCTAGCGGACAGGGGGAACTATGGCTACACCTTC. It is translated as CASSLADRGNYGYTF.

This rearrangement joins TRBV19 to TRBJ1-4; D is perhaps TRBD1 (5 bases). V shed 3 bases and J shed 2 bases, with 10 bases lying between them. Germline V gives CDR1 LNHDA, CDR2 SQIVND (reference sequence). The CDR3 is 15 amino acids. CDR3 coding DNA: TGTGCCAGTAGTATCCGAGGGGTGACTAATGAAAAACTGTTTTTT. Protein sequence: CASSIRGVTNEKLFF.

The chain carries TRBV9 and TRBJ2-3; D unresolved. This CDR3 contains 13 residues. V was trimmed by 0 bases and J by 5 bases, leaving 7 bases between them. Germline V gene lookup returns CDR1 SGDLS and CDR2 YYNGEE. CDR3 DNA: TGTGCCAGCAGCGTAGTTTGGCGAGATACGCAGTATTTT. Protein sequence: CASSVVWRDTQYF.

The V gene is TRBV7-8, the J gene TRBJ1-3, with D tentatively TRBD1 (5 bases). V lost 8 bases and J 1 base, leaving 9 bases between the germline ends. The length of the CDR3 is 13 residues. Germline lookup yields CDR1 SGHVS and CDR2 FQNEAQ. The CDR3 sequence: CASGTLSGNTIYF. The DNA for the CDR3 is TGTGCCAGCGGGACCTTATCTGGAAACACCATATATTTT.

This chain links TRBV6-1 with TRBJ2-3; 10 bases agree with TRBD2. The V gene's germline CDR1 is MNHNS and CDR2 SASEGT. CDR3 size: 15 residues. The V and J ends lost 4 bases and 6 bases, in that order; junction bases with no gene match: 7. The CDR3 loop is CASSGGAGGPDTQYF. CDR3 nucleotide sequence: TGTGCCAGCAGTGGGGGAGCGGGGGGGCCTGATACGCAGTATTTT.

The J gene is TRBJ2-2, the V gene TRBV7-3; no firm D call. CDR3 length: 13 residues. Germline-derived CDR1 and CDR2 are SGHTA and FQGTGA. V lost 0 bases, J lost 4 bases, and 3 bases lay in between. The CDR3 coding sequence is TGTGCCAGCAGCTTAACGGCCACCGGGGAGCTGTTTTTT. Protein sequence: CASSLTATGELFF. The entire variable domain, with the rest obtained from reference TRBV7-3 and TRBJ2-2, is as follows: GAGVSQTPSNKVTEKGKYVELRCDPISGHTALYWYRQSLGQGPEFLIYFQGTGAADDSGLPNDRFFAVRPEGSVSTLKIQRTERGDSAVYLCASSLTATGELFFGEGSRLTVL.

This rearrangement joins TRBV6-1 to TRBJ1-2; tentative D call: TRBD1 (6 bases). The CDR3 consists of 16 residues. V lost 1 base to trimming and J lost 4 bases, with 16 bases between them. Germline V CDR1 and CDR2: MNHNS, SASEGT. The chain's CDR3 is CASSEGGGLEPYGYTF. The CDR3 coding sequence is TGTGCCAGCAGTGAAGGTGGGGGGCTCGAACCCTATGGCTACACCTTC.

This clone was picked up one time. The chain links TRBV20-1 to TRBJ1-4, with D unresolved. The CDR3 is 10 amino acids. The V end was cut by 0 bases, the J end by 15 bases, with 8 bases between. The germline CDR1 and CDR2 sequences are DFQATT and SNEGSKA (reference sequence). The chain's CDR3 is CSARDGEVFF. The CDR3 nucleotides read TGCAGTGCTAGAGATGGGGAGGTGTTTTTT.

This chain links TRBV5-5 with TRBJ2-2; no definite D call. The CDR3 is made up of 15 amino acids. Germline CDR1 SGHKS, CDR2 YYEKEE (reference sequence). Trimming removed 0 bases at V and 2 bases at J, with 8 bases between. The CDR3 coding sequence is TGTGCCAGCAGCTTGGAGGACCTTAACACCGGGGAGCTGTTTTTT. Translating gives CASSLEDLNTGELFF.

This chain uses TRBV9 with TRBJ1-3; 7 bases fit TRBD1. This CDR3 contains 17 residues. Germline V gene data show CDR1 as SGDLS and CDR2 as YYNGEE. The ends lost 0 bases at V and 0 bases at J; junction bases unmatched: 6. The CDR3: CASSVAGTESSGNTIYF. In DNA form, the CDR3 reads TGTGCCAGCAGCGTAGCAGGGACAGAATCCTCTGGAAACACCATATATTTT.

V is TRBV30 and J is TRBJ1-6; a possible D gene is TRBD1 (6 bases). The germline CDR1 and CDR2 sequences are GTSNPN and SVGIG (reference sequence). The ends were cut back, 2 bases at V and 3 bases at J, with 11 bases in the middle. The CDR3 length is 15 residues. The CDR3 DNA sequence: TGTGCCTGGAGTTCCAGGGGTAACTATAATTCACCCCTCCACTTT. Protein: CAWSSRGNYNSPLHF.

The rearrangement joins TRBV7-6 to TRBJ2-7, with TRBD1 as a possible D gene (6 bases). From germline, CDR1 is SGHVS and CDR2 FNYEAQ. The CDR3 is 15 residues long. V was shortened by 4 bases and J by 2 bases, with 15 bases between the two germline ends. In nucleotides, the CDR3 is TGTGCCAGCAGCTCAGCCCCACAGGGTACCTACGAGCAGTACTTC. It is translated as CASSSAPQGTYEQYF.

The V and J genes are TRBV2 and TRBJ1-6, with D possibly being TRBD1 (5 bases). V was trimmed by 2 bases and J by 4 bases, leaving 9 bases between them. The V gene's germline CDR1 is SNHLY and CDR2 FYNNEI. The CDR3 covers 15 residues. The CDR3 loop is CASSEIRGYNSPLHF. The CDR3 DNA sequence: TGTGCCAGCAGTGAAATTAGGGGTTATAATTCACCCCTCCACTTT. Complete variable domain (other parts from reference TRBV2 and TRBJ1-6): EPEVTQTPSHQVTQMGQEVILRCVPISNHLYFYWYRQILGQKVEFLVSFYNNEISEKSEIFDDQFSVERPDGSNFTLKIRSTKLEDSAMYFCASSEIRGYNSPLHFGNGTRLTVT.

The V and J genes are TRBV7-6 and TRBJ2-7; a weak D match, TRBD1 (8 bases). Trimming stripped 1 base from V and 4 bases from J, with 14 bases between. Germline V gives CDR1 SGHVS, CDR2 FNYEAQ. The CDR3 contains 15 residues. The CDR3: CASSLGQGRGYEQYF. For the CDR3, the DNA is TGTGCCAGCAGCTTAGGACAGGGGAGGGGGTACGAGCAGTACTTC. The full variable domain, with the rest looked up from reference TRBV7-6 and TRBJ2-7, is GAGVSQSPRYKVTKRGQDVALRCDPISGHVSLYWYRQALGQGPEFLTYFNYEAQQDKSGLPNDRFSAERPEGSISTLTIQRTEQRDSAMYRCASSLGQGRGYEQYFGPGTRLTVT.

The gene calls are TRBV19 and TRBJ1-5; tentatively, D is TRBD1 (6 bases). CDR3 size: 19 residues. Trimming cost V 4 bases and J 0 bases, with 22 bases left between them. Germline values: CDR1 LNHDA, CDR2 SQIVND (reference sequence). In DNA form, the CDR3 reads TGTGCCAGTAGTACGCGGGCTGGACAGAAGCCTTATAGCAATCAGCCCCAGCATTTT. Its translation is CASSTRAGQKPYSNQPQHF.

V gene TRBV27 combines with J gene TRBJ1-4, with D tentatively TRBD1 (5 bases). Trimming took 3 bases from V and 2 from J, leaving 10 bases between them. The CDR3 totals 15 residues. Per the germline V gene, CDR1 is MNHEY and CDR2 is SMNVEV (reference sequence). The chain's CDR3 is CASSFWGSTNEKLFF. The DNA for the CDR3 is TGTGCCAGCAGTTTTTGGGGCAGCACTAATGAAAAACTGTTTTTT.

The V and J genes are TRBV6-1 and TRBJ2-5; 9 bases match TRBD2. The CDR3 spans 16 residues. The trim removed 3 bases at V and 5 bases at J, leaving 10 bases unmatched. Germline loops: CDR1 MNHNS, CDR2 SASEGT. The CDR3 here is CASSDDGRGGQETQYF. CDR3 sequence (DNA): TGTGCCAGCAGTGACGACGGGCGGGGGGGCCAGGAGACCCAGTACTTC.

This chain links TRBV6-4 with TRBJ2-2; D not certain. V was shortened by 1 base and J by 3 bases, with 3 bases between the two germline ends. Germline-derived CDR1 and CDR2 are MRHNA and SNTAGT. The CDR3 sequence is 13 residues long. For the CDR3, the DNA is TGTGCCAGCAGTGACTACCACACCGGGGAGCTGTTTTTT. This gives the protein CASSDYHTGELFF.